The next 29 T cell receptor beta chains were all read from a single sample in a study of T cell responses to AZD1222 COVID-19 vaccine. TCRdb's copy holds only in-frame clones and misses some; the assay was immunoSEQ multiplex PCR. The data contain over 75,000 clones, around 91% of them seen just once; the ten biggest clones take up under 3%. Sequencing was performed on peripheral blood, taken 28 days after the second AZD1222 dose. The receptors originated from an adult who received the AZD1222 COVID-19 vaccine.

This sequence joins TRBV7-2 and TRBJ1-5; the D gene is possibly TRBD1 (6 bases). CDR3 length: 15 residues. Trimming removed 4 bases from V and 7 bases from J, with 17 bases in between. Germline CDR1 is SGHTA and CDR2 is FQGNSA. CDR3 nucleotide sequence: TGTGCCAGCAGCTCAAGGGGGGGCGGGGGCCAGCCCCAGCATTTT. Encoded protein: CASSSRGGGGQPQHF.

The chain couples TRBV5-6 to TRBJ1-6; 7 bases are a match to TRBD1. V was pared by 4 bases and J by 6 bases, with 7 bases of the junction left unmatched. Germline V gives CDR1 SGHDT, CDR2 YYEEEE. The CDR3 is 15 residues long. The chain's CDR3 is CASSPRNRGNSPLHF. CDR3 DNA sequence: TGTGCCAGCAGCCCCCGAAACAGGGGTAATTCACCCCTCCACTTT.

This clone was seen once. The gene calls are TRBV4-2 and TRBJ2-5, with 16 bases lining up with TRBD2. The germline gives CDR1 LGHNA, CDR2 YNFKEQ. The CDR3 consists of 18 residues. J lost 1 base, V lost 0 bases, and 2 bases had no gene match. CDR3 sequence: CASSQEGTSGGGQETQYF. The CDR3 DNA sequence: TGTGCCAGCAGCCAAGAAGGGACTAGCGGGGGGGGCCAAGAGACCCAGTACTTC.

This clone was counted once. V gene TRBV11-2 combines with J gene TRBJ1-1; no definite D call. Between the trimmed V and J ends, which lost 0 bases and 0 bases, there was a span of 5 bases. The CDR3 runs to 14 residues. CDR1 is SGHAT and CDR2 is FQNNGV in the germline V gene. CDR3 DNA: TGTGCCAGCAGCTTAGACCAGATGAACACTGAAGCTTTCTTT. Translated, it gives CASSLDQMNTEAFF. Variable domain in full (rest from reference TRBV11-2 and TRBJ1-1): EAGVAQSPRYKIIEKRQSVAFWCNPISGHATLYWYQQILGQGPKLLIQFQNNGVVDDSQLPKDRFSAERLKGVDSTLKIQPAKLEDSAVYLCASSLDQMNTEAFFGQGTRLTVV.

The rearrangement links TRBV11-2 to TRBJ1-1, with unresolved D. The ends were cut back, 1 base at V and 7 bases at J, with 10 bases in the middle. This CDR3 has 13 residues. Germline CDR1 SGHAT, CDR2 FQNNGV. The DNA for the CDR3 is TGTGCCAGCAGCTTAGTTGCGTGGAGTGAAGCTTTCTTT. Protein sequence: CASSLVAWSEAFF.

The V and J genes are TRBV9 and TRBJ2-7; TRBD2 agrees at 10 bases. Trimming at V came to 3 bases and at J to 2 bases, leaving 8 bases not matched to a gene. This CDR3 has 16 amino acids. Germline values: CDR1 SGDLS, CDR2 YYNGEE. The CDR3: CASSAHASGGPYEQYF. The CDR3 DNA sequence: TGTGCCAGCAGCGCCCATGCTAGCGGGGGTCCCTACGAGCAGTACTTC.

V is TRBV7-5 and J is TRBJ2-2; the table names TRBD1, a call not compared with the DNA. TRBV7-5 is reported as a pseudogene. The CDR3 loop spans 17 amino acids. The CDR3 loop is CARNFFRDRGLDGELFF. Written as DNA, the CDR3 is TGTGCCAGAAACTTCTTTCGGGACAGGGGGCTGGACGGGGAGCTGTTTTTT.

The chain joins TRBV7-2 to TRBJ2-7, with D unclear. V shed 3 bases and J shed 4 bases, with 13 bases lying between them. Germline assignment: CDR1 SGHTA and CDR2 FQGNSA. This CDR3 is built from 14 residues. DNA for the CDR3: TGTGCCAGCAGCTTTGGGGTTGGCGTTTACGAGCAGTACTTC. It yields the protein CASSFGVGVYEQYF.

This clone was picked up one time. The chain recombines TRBV6-1 with TRBJ1-6, with 8 bases fitting TRBD1. In germline, CDR1 is MNHNS, CDR2 SASEGT. The CDR3 length is 16 residues. J was trimmed by 10 bases and V by 3 bases; bases with no gene match: 11. CDR3 amino acids: CASSEAGGRFLSPLHF. The CDR3 DNA follows: TGTGCCAGCAGTGAGGCAGGGGGCCGATTTCTATCACCCCTCCACTTT.

In nucleotides, the CDR3 is TGTGCCAGCAGCCCCAGCGGGAGTCCCTACAATGAGCAGTTCTTC. Its protein product is CASSPSGSPYNEQFF. The chain carries TRBV3-1 (or the pseudogene TRBV3-2) and TRBJ2-1, with 8 bases fitting TRBD2. Germline CDR1 is LGHDT and CDR2 is YNNKEL (reference sequence). The CDR3 is 15 residues long. V lost 4 bases, J lost 2 bases, and 4 bases stayed unmatched.

V and J are TRBV5-1 and TRBJ2-1; 10 bases map to TRBD2. V was clipped by 3 bases and J by 8 bases; unmatched bases: 8. CDR1 and CDR2 from the germline V gene are SGHRS and YFSETQ. The CDR3 consists of 15 residues. CDR3 sequence (DNA): TGCGCCAGCAGCTCGAGCGGGAGGGCCAACGATGAGCAGTTCTTC. Its translation: CASSSSGRANDEQFF. Using reference TRBV5-1 and TRBJ2-1 for the parts outside the CDR3, the full variable domain is KAGVTQTPRYLIKTRGQQVTLSCSPISGHRSVSWYQQTPGQGLQFLFEYFSETQRNKGNFPGRFSGRQFSNSRSEMNVSTLELGDSALYLCASSSSGRANDEQFFGPGTRLTVL.

V usage is TRBV7-2 and J usage is TRBJ2-3; D gene uncertain. V dropped 1 base and J dropped 3 bases, with 14 bases sitting between them. The CDR3 has 16 residues. The germline V gene encodes CDR1 SGHTA and CDR2 FQGNSA. CDR3 region: CASSLVPVPLTDTQYF. CDR3 nucleotide sequence: TGTGCCAGCAGCTTAGTACCAGTCCCACTTACAGATACGCAGTATTTT.

The chain combines TRBV14 with TRBJ1-1; possibly TRBD1 for D (6 bases). V gave up 5 bases and J gave up 3 bases, with 10 bases separating them. Germline CDR1 reads SGHDN; CDR2 reads FVKESK. CDR3 size: 13 residues. The DNA of the CDR3 is TGTGCCAGCAGCAACAGGGTCCACACTGAAGCTTTCTTT. Translated, it gives CASSNRVHTEAFF.

The genes are TRBV19 and TRBJ2-6; D unresolved. With 4 bases removed from V and 0 bases from J, the gap between germline ends came to 7 bases. There are 15 residues in the CDR3. From germline, CDR1 is LNHDA and CDR2 SQIVND (reference sequence). CDR3 DNA: TGTGCCAGTAGTAACGAAATCTCTGGGGCCAACGTCCTGACTTTC. Translated: CASSNEISGANVLTF.

The V gene is TRBV19, the J gene TRBJ1-1, with 7 bases that match TRBD1. In germline, CDR1 is LNHDA, CDR2 SQIVND (reference sequence). The CDR3 spans 14 residues. J was trimmed by 2 bases and V by 7 bases; bases with no gene match: 7. CDR3 DNA sequence: TGTGCCAGTAACGGGGGACAGAAAAACACTGAAGCTTTCTTT. Translation gives CASNGGQKNTEAFF. The whole variable domain, remainder taken from reference TRBV19 and TRBJ1-1, is DGGITQSPKYLFRKEGQNVTLSCEQNLNHDAMYWYRQDPGQGLRLIYYSQIVNDFQKGDIAEGYSVSREKKESFPLTVTSAQKNPTAFYLCASNGGQKNTEAFFGQGTRLTVV.

V is TRBV7-9 and J is TRBJ2-1; TRBD2 matches at 7 bases. The germline V gene encodes CDR1 SEHNR and CDR2 FQNEAQ (reference sequence). The J segment lost 8 bases and the V segment lost 1 base, leaving 11 bases of the junction unmatched. The CDR3 runs to 16 residues. The CDR3 DNA is TGTGCCAGCAGCTTAGGCGGCGGGAGACAGTGGGATGAGCAGTTCTTC. It encodes CASSLGGGRQWDEQFF.

This chain uses TRBV30 with TRBJ1-3; D is ambiguous. The CDR3 covers 15 residues. Germline lookup yields CDR1 GTSNPN and CDR2 SVGIG (reference sequence). Between the trimmed V and J ends, which lost 1 base and 0 bases, there was a span of 10 bases. The CDR3 DNA reads TGTGCCTGGAGTGCCCCACGGAGCTCTGGAAACACCATATATTTT. It codes for CAWSAPRSSGNTIYF.

This clone showed up just once. This chain uses TRBV5-1 with TRBJ1-1, with D maybe TRBD1 (5 bases). From germline, CDR1 is SGHRS and CDR2 YFSETQ. Trimming left V 4 bases short and J 1 base short, with 14 bases between. CDR3 length: 15 residues. The CDR3 region has the DNA TGCGCCAGCAGCCTCACCGGGACCAGGAACACTGAAGCTTTCTTT. Protein sequence: CASSLTGTRNTEAFF.

The rearrangement links TRBV7-3 to TRBJ1-6, with D tentatively TRBD1 (5 bases). Deletions cut 4 bases from V and 6 bases from J, with 13 bases between. The CDR3 covers 15 residues. Germline-derived CDR1 and CDR2 are SGHTA and FQGTGA. CDR3 protein: CASSWRADSNSPLHF. For the CDR3, the DNA is TGTGCCAGCAGCTGGAGGGCTGACAGTAATTCACCCCTCCACTTT.

This chain connects TRBV2 to TRBJ1-6; no reliable D call. Trimming shortened V by 6 bases and J by 8 bases, and 8 bases separated the two germline ends. The CDR3 is 12 residues long. CDR1 is SNHLY and CDR2 is FYNNEI in the germline V gene. Written as DNA, the CDR3 is TGTGCCAGCAGGCCGGAGGATTCACCCCTCCACTTT. It specifies CASRPEDSPLHF.

This chain joins TRBV13 and TRBJ2-3, with 12 bases fitting TRBD2. The V gene's germline CDR1 is PRHDT and CDR2 FYEKMQ (reference sequence). With 5 bases clipped from V and 6 bases from J, the junction kept 9 bases outside the gene matches. This CDR3 has 16 amino acids. CDR3 sequence: CASSLRLAGVGDTQYF. CDR3 sequence (DNA): TGTGCCAGCAGCCTCAGACTAGCGGGAGTGGGGGATACGCAGTATTTT.

The chain carries TRBV3-1 (or the pseudogene TRBV3-2) and TRBJ1-4, with D possibly matching TRBD1 (5 bases). Germline V CDR1 and CDR2: LGHDT, YNNKEL (reference sequence). There are 13 residues in the CDR3. V dropped 4 bases and J dropped 4 bases, with 7 bases sitting between them. In DNA, the CDR3 is TGTGCCAGCAGCCTCAGGGTTAATGAAAAACTGTTTTTT. Residues: CASSLRVNEKLFF.

The chain couples TRBV12-5 to TRBJ2-1; D not certain. Germline V gene sequence: CDR1 LGHNT, CDR2 FRNRAP. The CDR3 loop spans 11 amino acids. With 3 bases removed from V and 4 bases from J, the gap between germline ends came to 1 base. The CDR3 sequence: CASGLYNEQFF. CDR3 bases: TGTGCTAGTGGTTTATACAATGAGCAGTTCTTC.

V is TRBV5-1 and J is TRBJ1-1; D might be TRBD1 (6 bases). Germline lookup yields CDR1 SGHRS and CDR2 YFSETQ. This CDR3 spans 16 amino acids. V was pared by 1 base and J by 0 bases, with 13 bases between. The CDR3 DNA reads TGCGCCAGCAGCTTGAATACAGGGCGAATGAACACTGAAGCTTTCTTT. It specifies CASSLNTGRMNTEAFF.

V is TRBV7-2 and J is TRBJ2-3; perhaps TRBD2 as D (6 bases). Trimming removed 1 base at V and 8 bases at J, with 13 bases between. Germline V gene data show CDR1 as SGHTA and CDR2 as FQGNSA. This CDR3 is 14 amino acids long. DNA for the CDR3: TGTGCCAGCAGCTTAGGAGGAGGGTTAGGTACGCAGTATTTT. It codes for CASSLGGGLGTQYF.

On this clone: Sequence at one end of the junction differs from germline and may be a read error. The chain has TRBV12-3 or TRBV12-4 and TRBJ2-2; the D is unclear. This CDR3 has 12 residues. CDR3 nucleotides: TGTGCCAGCAGTATAGCCCCCGGGGAGCTGTTTTTT. Protein sequence: CASSIAPGELFF.

V and J are TRBV5-4 and TRBJ2-7; 9 bases line up with TRBD2. Germline V lookup: CDR1 SGHNT, CDR2 YYREEE (reference sequence). V trimming: 8 bases; J trimming: 3 bases; junction bases outside the gene matches: 3. This CDR3 spans 12 amino acids. The CDR3: CASSTSGYEQYF. The CDR3 DNA sequence: TGTGCCAGTTCGACTAGCGGCTACGAGCAGTACTTC. Filled out from reference TRBV5-4 and TRBJ2-7, the complete variable domain reads ETGVTQSPTHLIKTRGQQVTLRCSSQSGHNTVSWYQQALGQGPQFIFQYYREEENGRGNFPPRFSGLQFPNYSSELNVNALELDDSALYLCASSTSGYEQYFGPGTRLTVT.

The rearrangement links TRBV27 to TRBJ2-3; 9 nucleotides line up with TRBD2. The V gene's germline CDR1 is MNHEY and CDR2 SMNVEV (reference sequence). This CDR3 comprises 19 residues. Losses at the gene ends were 2 bases for V and 0 bases for J; bases not matched to a gene: 12. This chain's CDR3 is CASSLLIAGEYPSTDTQYF. In DNA, the CDR3 is TGTGCCAGCAGTTTACTAATAGCGGGAGAGTACCCTAGCACAGATACGCAGTATTTT.

The chain recombines TRBV19 with TRBJ2-2; D ambiguous. In germline, CDR1 is LNHDA, CDR2 SQIVND (reference sequence). The length of the CDR3 is 15 residues. V lost 3 bases, J lost 8 bases, and 16 bases lay in between. The CDR3 sequence is CASSITADHFGELFF. CDR3 coding DNA: TGTGCCAGTAGTATCACGGCGGACCATTTTGGGGAGCTGTTTTTT.